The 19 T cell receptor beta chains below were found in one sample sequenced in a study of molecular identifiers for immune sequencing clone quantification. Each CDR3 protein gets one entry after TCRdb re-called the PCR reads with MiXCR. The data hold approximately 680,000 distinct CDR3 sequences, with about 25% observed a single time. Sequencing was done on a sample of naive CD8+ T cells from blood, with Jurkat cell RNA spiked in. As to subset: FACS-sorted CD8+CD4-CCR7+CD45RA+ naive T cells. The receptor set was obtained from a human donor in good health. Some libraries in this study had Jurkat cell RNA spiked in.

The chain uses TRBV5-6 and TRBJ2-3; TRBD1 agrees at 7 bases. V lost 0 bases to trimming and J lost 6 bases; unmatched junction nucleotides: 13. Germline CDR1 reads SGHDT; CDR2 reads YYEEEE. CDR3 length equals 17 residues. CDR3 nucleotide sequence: TGTGCCAGCAGCTTGGCGGGGCAGGGGGTGCAGTGGGATACGCAGTATTTT. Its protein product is CASSLAGQGVQWDTQYF.

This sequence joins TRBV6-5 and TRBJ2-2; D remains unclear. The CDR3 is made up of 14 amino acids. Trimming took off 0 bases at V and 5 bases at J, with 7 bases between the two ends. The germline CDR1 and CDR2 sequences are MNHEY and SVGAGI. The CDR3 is CASSYSKNTGELFF. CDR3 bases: TGTGCCAGCAGTTACTCGAAGAATACCGGGGAGCTGTTTTTT.

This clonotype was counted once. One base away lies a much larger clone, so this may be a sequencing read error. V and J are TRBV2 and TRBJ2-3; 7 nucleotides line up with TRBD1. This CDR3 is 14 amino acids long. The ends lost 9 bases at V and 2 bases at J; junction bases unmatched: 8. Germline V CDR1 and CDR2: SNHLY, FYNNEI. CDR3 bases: TGTGCCAGTCCGGTGACAGGGACCACAGATACGCAGTATTTT. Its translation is CASPVTGTTDTQYF.

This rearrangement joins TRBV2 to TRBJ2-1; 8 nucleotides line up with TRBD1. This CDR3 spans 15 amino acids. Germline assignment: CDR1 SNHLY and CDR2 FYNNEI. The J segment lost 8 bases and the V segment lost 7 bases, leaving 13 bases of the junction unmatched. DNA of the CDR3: TGTGCCAGCAAAGACCAGGGGGCCCTGATGCATGAGCAGTTCTTC. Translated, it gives CASKDQGALMHEQFF.

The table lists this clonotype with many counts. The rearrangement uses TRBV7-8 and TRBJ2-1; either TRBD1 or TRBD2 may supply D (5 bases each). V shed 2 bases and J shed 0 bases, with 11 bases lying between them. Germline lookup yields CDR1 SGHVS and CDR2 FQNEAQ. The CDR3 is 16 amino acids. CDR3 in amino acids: CASSLYGTGSYNEQFF. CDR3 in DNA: TGTGCCAGCAGCTTATATGGGACGGGCTCCTACAATGAGCAGTTCTTC.

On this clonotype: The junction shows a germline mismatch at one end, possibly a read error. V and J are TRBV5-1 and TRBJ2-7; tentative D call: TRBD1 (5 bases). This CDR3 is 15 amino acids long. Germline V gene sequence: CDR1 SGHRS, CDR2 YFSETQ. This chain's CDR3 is CASSSDQGTGYGQYF. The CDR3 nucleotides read TGCGCCAGCTCATCAGATCAGGGTACCGGCTACGGGCAGTACTTC.

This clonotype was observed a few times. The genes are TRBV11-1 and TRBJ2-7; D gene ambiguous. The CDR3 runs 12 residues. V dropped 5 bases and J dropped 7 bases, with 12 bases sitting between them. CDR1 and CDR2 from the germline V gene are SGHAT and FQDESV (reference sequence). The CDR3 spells CASSTSHIEQYF. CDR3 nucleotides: TGTGCCAGCAGCACCTCCCATATTGAGCAGTACTTC. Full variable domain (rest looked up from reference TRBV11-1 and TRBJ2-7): EAEVAQSPRYKITEKSQAVAFWCDPISGHATLYWYRQILGQGPELLVQFQDESVVDDSQLPKDRFSAERLKGVDSTLKIQPAELGDSAMYLCASSTSHIEQYFGPGTRLTVT.

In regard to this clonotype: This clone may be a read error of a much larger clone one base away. The CDR3 reads CATSSTGSQPQHF. CDR3 nucleotides: TGTGCCACCAGCAGTACAGGTAGTCAGCCCCAGCATTTT. This chain links TRBV15 with TRBJ1-5; tentatively, D is TRBD1 (5 bases). Germline-derived CDR1 and CDR2 are LNHNV and YYDKDF (reference sequence). With 3 bases removed from V and 6 bases from J, the gap between germline ends came to 9 bases. The CDR3 length is 13 residues.

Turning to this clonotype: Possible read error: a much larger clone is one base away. The CDR3 region has the DNA TGTGCCTGCAGTCCGCGGCTCGCGAGGGTGTACTTC. This codes for CACSPRLARVYF. V usage is TRBV12-3 or TRBV12-4 and J usage is TRBJ2-7; tentatively, D is TRBD2 (5 bases). This CDR3 has 12 amino acids.

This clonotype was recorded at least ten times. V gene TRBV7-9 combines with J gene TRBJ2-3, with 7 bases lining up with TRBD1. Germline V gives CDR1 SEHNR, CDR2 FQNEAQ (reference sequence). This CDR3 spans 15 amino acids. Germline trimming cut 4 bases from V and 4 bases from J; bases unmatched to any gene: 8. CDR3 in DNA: TGTGCCAGCAGCTCCGACAGGGTTTGGGCAGATACGCAGTATTTT. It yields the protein CASSSDRVWADTQYF.

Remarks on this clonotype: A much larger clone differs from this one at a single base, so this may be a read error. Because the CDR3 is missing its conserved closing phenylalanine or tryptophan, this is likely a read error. CDR3 DNA: TGTGCCTGGAGTATCCTTCCCGGGACTAGCGGTGTGCAGTACTCC. Translated: CAWSILPGTSGVQYS. The chain joins TRBV30 to TRBJ2-7; 11 bases match TRBD2. Germline-derived CDR1 and CDR2 are GTSNPN and SVGIG (reference sequence). The CDR3 totals 15 residues. The ends lost 2 bases at V and 9 bases at J; junction bases unmatched: 12.

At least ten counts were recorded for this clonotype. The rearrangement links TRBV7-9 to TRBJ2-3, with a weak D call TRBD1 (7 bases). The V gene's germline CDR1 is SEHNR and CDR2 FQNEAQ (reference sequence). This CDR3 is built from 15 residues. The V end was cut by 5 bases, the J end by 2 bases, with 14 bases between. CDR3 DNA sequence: TGTGCCAGCAGCCCCCAGGGGGGCAACACAGATACGCAGTATTTT. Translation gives CASSPQGGNTDTQYF.

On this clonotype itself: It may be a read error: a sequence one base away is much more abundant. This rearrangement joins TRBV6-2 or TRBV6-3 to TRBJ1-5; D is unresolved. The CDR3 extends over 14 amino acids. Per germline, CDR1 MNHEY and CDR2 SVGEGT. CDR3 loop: CASSYGLRDQSQHF. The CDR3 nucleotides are TGTGCCAGCAGTTACGGTTTGAGAGATCAGTCCCAGCATTTT.

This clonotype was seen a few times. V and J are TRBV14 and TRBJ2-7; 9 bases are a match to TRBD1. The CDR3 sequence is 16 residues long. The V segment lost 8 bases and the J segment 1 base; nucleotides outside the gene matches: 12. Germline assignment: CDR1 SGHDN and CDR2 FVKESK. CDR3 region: CASGPRTGDRSYEQYF. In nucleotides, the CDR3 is TGTGCCAGCGGCCCCCGGACAGGGGATAGGTCCTACGAGCAGTACTTC.

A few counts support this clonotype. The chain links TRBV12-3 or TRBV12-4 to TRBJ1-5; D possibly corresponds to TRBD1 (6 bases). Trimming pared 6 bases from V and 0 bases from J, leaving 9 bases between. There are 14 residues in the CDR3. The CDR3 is CASRSGVSNQPQHF. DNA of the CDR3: TGTGCCAGCAGATCAGGGGTTAGCAATCAGCCCCAGCATTTT.

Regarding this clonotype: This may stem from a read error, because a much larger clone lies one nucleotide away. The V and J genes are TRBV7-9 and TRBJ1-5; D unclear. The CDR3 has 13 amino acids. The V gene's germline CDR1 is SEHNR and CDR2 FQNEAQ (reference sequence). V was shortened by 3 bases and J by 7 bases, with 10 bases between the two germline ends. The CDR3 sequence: CASSFYAGQPQHF. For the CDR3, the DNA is TGTGCCAGCAGCTTCTACGCCGGGCAGCCCCAGCATTTT.

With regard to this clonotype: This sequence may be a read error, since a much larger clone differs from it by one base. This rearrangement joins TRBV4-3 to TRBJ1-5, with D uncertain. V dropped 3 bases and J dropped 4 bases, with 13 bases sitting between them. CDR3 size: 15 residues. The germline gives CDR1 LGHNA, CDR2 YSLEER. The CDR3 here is CASSHVWGRNQPQHF. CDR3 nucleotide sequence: TGCGCCAGCAGCCACGTTTGGGGAAGAAATCAGCCCCAGCATTTT.

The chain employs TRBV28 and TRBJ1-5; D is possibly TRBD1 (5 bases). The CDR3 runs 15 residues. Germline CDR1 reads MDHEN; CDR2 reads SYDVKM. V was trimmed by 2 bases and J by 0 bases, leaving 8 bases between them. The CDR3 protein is CASSLRGISNQPQHF. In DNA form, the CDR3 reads TGTGCCAGCAGTTTACGGGGCATTAGCAATCAGCCCCAGCATTTT.

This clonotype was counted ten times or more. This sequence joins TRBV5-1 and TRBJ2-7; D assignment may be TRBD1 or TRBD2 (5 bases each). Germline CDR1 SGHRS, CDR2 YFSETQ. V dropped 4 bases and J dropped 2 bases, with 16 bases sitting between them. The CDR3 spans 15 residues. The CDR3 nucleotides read TGCGCCAGCAGCGCGCTGGGGGTTGGGGCCTACGAGCAGTACTTC. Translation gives CASSALGVGAYEQYF. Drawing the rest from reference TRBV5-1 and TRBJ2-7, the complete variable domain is KAGVTQTPRYLIKTRGQQVTLSCSPISGHRSVSWYQQTPGQGLQFLFEYFSETQRNKGNFPGRFSGRQFSNSRSEMNVSTLELGDSALYLCASSALGVGAYEQYFGPGTRLTVT.